Given below is one TCR beta chain in context. The data stem from a study of blood T cell repertoires in COVID-19. At the level of the study: Sites across the United States, Italy and Spain contributed samples from acute and convalescent COVID-19. The analysed material was cDNA or gDNA that came from T cells, B-cell-depleted T cells, or PBMCs.

The repertoire was sequenced with immunoSEQ multiplex PCR; TCRdb's copy has only in-frame clones and lacks some. Here the sample spans approximately 280,000 clones, 88% being singletons. Germline CDR1 reads SGHRS; CDR2 reads YFSETQ. CDR3 length: 16 amino acids. The V and J ends lost 6 bases and 0 bases respectively, with 17 bases between them. The TCR was taken from a man aged 18 to 30 with active or convalescent COVID-19. The rearrangement joins TRBV5-1 to TRBJ2-3, with a weak D call TRBD1 (6 bases). The sequenced material came from peripheral blood. CDR3 nucleotides: TGCGCCAGCACCCCACTCGGGACAATGAGCACAGATACGCAGTATTTT. The encoded protein is CASTPLGTMSTDTQYF.